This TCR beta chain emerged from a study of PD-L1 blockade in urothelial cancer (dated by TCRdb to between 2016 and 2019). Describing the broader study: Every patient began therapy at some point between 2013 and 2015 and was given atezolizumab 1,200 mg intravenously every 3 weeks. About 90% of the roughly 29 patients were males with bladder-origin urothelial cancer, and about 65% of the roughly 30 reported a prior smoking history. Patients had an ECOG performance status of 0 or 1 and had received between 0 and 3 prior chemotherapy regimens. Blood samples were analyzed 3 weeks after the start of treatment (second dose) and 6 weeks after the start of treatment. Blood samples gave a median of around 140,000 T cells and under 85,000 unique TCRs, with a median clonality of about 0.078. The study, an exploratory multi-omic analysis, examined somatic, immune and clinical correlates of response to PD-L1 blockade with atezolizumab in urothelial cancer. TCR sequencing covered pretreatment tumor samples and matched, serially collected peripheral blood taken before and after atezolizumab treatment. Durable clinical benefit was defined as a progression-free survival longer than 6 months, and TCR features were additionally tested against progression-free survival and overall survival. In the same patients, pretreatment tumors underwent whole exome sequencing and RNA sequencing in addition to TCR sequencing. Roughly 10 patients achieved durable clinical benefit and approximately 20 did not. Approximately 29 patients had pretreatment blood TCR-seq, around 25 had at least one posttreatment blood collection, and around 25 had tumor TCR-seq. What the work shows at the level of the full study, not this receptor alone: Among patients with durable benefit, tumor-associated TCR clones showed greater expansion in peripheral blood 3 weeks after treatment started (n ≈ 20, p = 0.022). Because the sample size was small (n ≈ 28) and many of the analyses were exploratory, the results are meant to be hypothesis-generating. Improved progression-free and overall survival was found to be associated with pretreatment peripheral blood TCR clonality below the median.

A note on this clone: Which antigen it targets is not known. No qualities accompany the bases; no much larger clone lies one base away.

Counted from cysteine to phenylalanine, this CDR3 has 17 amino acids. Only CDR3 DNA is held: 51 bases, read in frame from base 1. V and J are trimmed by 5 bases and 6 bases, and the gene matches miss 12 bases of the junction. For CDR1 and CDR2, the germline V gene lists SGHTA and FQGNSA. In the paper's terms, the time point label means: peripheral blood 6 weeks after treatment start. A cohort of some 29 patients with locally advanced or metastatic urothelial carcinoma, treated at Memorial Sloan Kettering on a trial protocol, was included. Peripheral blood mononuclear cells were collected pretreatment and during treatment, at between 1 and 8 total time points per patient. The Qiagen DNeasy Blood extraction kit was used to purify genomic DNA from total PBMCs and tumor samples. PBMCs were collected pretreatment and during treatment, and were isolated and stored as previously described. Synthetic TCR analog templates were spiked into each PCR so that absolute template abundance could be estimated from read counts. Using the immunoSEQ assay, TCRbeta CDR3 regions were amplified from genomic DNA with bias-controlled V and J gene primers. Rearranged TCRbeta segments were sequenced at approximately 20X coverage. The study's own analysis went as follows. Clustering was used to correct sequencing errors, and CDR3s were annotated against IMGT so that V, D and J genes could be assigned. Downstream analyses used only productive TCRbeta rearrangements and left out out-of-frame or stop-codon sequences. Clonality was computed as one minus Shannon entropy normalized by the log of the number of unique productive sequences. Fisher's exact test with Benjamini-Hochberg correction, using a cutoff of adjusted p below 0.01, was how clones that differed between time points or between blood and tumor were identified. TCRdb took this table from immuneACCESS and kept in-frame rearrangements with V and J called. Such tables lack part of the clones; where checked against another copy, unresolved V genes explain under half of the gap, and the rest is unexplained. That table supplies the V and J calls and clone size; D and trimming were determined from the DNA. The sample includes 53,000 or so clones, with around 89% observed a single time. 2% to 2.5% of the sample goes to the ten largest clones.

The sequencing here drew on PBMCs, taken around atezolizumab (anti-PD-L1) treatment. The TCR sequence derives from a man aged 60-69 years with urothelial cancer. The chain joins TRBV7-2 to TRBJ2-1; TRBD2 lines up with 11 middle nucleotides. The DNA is TGTGCCAGCAGCGCGGGGCGGGCTAGCGGGGGGCGCAATGAGCAGTTCTTC. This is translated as CASSAGRASGGRNEQFF.